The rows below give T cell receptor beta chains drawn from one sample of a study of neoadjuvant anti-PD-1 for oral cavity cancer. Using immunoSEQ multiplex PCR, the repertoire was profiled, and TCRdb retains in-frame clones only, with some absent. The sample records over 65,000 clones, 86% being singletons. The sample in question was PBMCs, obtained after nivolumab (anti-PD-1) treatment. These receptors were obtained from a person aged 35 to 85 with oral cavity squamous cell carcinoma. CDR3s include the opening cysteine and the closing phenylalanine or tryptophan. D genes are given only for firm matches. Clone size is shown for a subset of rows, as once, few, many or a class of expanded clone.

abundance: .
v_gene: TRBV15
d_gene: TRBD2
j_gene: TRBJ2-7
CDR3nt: TGTGCCACCAGCAGAGACCGGAGGGAGGGCCTAAGCGAGCAGTACTTC
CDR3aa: CATSRDRREGLSEQYF

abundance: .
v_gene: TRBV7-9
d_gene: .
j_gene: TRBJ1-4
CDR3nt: TGTGCCAGCAGCTTCTTTCAGGGAGGGGAAAAACTGTTTTTT
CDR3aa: CASSFFQGGEKLFF

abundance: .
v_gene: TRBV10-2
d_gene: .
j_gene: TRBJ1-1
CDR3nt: TGCGCCAGCAGAACAGAGATGAACACTGAAGCTTTCTTT
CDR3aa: CASRTEMNTEAFF

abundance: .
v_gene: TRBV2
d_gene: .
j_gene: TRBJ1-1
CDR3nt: TGTGCCAGCAGTGTAGGGGAATACACTGAAGCTTTCTTT
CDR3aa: CASSVGEYTEAFF

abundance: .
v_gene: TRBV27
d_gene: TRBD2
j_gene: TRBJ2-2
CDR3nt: TGTGCCAGCAGTTTGGGACTAGCGGGAGCCGGGGAGCTGTTTTTT
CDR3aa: CASSLGLAGAGELFF

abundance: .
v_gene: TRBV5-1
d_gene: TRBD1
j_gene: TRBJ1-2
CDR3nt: TGCGCCAGCAGCGACTACAGGGGGCCTAACTATGGCTACACCTTC
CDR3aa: CASSDYRGPNYGYTF

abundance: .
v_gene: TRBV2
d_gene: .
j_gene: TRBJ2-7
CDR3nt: TGTGCCAGCAGGGACCATATTGTCTCCTACGAGCAGTACTTC
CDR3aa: CASRDHIVSYEQYF

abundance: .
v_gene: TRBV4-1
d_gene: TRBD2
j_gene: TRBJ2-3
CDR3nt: TGCGCCAGCAGCCAGACATTACTAGCGGGGGGCACAGATACGCAGTATTTT
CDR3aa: CASSQTLLAGGTDTQYF

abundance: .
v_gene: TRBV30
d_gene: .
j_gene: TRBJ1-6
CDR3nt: TGTGCCTGGAGTGTATTCGGGGGGCATTCACCCCTCCACTTT
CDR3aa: CAWSVFGGHSPLHF

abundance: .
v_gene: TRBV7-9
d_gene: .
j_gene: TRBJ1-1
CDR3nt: TGTGCCAGCATCCCAGGGGTTTGGGAAGCTTTCTTT
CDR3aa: CASIPGVWEAFF

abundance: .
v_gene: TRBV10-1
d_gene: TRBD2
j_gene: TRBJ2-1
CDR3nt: TGCGCCAGCAGTTGCCTAGCGGAATACAATGAGCAGTTCTTC
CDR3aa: CASSCLAEYNEQFF

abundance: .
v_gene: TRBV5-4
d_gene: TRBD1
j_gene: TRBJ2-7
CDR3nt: TGTGCCAGCAGCACGGGACAGGGGACACACTACGAGCAGTACTTC
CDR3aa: CASSTGQGTHYEQYF

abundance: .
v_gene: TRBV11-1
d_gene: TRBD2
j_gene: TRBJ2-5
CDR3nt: TGTGCCAGCAGCTTAGGTTCGGGGGGTGCTGGGGAGACCCAGTACTTC
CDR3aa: CASSLGSGGAGETQYF

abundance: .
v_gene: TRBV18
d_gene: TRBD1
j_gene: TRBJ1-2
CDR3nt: TGTGCCAGTCGGGGACAGGACAACTATGGCTACACCTTC
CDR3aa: CASRGQDNYGYTF

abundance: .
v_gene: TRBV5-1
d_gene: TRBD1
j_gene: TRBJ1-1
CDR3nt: TGCGCCAGCAGCATCCGACAGGGCAATACTGAAGCTTTCTTT
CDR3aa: CASSIRQGNTEAFF

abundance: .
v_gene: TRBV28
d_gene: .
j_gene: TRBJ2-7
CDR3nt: TGTGCCAGCAGTTTCGGGGGTCCCTCCTACGAGCAGTACTTC
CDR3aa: CASSFGGPSYEQYF

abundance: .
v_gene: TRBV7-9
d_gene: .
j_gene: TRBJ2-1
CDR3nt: TGTGCCAGCAGCCCTACCGACCGCTCCTACAATGAGCAGTTCTTC
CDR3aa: CASSPTDRSYNEQFF

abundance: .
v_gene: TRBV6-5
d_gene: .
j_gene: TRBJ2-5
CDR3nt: TGTGCCAGCAGTGATGCCCCTAGGGAAGAGACCCAGTACTTC
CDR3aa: CASSDAPREETQYF

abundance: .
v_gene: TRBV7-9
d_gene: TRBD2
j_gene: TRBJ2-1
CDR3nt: TGTGCCAGCAGCTTAGCGGTGGCTAGCGGGAGATCCTACAATGAGCAGTTCTTC
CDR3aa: CASSLAVASGRSYNEQFF

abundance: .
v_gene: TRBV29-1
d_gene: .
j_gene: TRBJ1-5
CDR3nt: TGCAGCGTGCAAAAAGATAGCAATCAGCCCCAGCATTTT
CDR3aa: CSVQKDSNQPQHF

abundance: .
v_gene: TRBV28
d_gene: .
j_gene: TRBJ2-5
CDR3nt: TGTGCCAGCAGTTTATCCCAAGAGACCCAGTACTTC
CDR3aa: CASSLSQETQYF

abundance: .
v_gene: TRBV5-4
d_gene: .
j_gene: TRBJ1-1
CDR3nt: TGTGCCAGCAGCTTCGGGACGGGCGGGAACACTGAAGCTTTCTTT
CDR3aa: CASSFGTGGNTEAFF

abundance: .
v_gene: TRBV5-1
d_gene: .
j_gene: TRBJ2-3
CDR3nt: TGCGCCAGCAGCTTGGCGGGAAGGTTTGCAGATACGCAGTATTTT
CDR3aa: CASSLAGRFADTQYF

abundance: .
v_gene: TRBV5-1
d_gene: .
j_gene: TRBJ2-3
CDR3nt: TGCGCCAGCAGCGGGCCCAGGCACACAGATACGCAGTATTTT
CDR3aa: CASSGPRHTDTQYF

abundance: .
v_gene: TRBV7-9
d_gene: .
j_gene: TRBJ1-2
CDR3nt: TGTGCCAGCAGCTTAGGTCAGGGTAACTATGGCTACACCTTC
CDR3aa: CASSLGQGNYGYTF

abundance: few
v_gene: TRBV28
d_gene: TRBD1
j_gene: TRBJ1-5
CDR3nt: TGTGCCAGCAGTTTTTATTTCGCCAGGGGGCTAGAAAGCAATCAGCCCCAGCATTTT
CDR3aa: CASSFYFARGLESNQPQHF

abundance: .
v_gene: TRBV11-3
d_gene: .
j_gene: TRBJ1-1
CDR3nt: TGTGCCAGCAGCTTATTTAGGGTTATCACTGAAGCTTTCTTT
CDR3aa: CASSLFRVITEAFF

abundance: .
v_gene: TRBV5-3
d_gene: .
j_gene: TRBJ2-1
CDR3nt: TGTGCCAGAAGCTGCCCGTTCTTC
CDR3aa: CARSCPFF

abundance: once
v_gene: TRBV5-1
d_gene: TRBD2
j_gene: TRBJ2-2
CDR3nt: TGCGCCAGCAGCCCCACTAGCGGGAGTAGTACCGGGGAGCTGTTTTTT
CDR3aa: CASSPTSGSSTGELFF

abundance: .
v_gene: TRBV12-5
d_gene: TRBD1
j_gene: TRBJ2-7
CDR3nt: TGTGCTAGTGGTTTGACCGGGACAGCCTCCTACGAGCAGTACTTC
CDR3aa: CASGLTGTASYEQYF

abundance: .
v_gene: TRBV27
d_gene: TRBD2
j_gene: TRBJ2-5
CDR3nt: TGTGCCAGCAGTTCAACTAGCGGGAGGGCGGGAGAGACCCAGTACTTC
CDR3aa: CASSSTSGRAGETQYF

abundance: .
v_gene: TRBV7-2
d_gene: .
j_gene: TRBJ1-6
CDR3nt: TGTGCCAGCAGCTTAAGGGGCATTATAAATTCACCCCTCCACTTT
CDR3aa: CASSLRGIINSPLHF

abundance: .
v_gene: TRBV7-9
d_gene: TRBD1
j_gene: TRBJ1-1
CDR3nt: TGTGCCAGCAGCTCAACGACAGGGAAGAACACTGAAGCTTTCTTT
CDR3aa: CASSSTTGKNTEAFF

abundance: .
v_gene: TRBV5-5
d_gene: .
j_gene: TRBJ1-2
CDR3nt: TGTGCCAGCAGCTTGGGGCAGACTCACTATGGCTACACCTTC
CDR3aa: CASSLGQTHYGYTF

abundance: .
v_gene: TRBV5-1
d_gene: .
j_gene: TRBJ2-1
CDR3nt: TGCGCCAGCAGCGGTACCCTTGGGGAGGAAGGGTCCTACAATGAGCAGTTCTTC
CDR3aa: CASSGTLGEEGSYNEQFF

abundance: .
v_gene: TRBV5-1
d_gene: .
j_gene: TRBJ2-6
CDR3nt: TGCGCCAGCAGCTTGGTTCCATTGGACTCTGGGGCCAACGTCCTGACTTTC
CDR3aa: CASSLVPLDSGANVLTF

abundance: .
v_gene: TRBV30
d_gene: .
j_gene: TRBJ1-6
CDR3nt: TGTGCCTGGAAAAACGACCATACAGGGCACTATAATTCACCCCTCCACTTT
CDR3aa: CAWKNDHTGHYNSPLHF

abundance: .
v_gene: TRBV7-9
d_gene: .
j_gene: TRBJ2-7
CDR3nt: TGTGCCAGCAGCTTAGGGGTCACAGGGTCGAGCTCCTACGAGCAGTACTTC
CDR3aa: CASSLGVTGSSSYEQYF

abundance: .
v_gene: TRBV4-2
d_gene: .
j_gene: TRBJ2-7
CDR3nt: TGTGCCAGCAGCCAAGGAATGGGCAGCCCCTTGGAATACGAGCAGTACTTC
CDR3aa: CASSQGMGSPLEYEQYF

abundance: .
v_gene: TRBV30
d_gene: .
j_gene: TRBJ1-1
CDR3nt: TGTGCCTGGAGTCCCCAGAACACTGAAGCTTTCTTT
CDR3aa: CAWSPQNTEAFF

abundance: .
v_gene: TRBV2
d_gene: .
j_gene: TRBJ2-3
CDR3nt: TGTGCCAGCAGTGGGGACATCGGGAATGATACGCAGTATTTT
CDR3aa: CASSGDIGNDTQYF

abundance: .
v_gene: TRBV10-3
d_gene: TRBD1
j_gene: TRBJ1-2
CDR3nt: TGTGCCATCGGGGGGCGCGGGACAGGGTTCTATGGCTACACCTTC
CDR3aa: CAIGGRGTGFYGYTF

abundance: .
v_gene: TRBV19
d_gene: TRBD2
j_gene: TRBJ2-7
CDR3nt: TGTGCCAGTAGGAGGACTAGCGTCTCCTACGAGCAGTACTTC
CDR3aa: CASRRTSVSYEQYF

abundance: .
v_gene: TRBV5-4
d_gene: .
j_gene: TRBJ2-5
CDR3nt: TGTGCCAGCAGCTTGGGGAGACTAGTAGGGACCCAGTACTTC
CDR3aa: CASSLGRLVGTQYF

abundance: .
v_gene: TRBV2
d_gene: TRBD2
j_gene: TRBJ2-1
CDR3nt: TGTGCCAGCAGTGCAAGACTAGCGCACTATTCCAATGAGCAGTTCTTC
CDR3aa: CASSARLAHYSNEQFF

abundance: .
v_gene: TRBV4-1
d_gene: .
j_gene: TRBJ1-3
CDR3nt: TGCGCCAGCAGCCGTGACAGGCCCGACTCTGGAAACACCATATATTTT
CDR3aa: CASSRDRPDSGNTIYF

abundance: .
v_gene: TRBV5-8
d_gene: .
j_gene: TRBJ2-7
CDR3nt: TGTGCCAGCAGCCAGCGTGGGCCCCCCTACGAGCAGTACTTC
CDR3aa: CASSQRGPPYEQYF

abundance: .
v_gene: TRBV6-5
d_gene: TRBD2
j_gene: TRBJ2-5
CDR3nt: TGTGCCAGCAGTTACCGTCTAGCGGGGGGGCTAGAGACCCAGTACTTC
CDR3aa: CASSYRLAGGLETQYF

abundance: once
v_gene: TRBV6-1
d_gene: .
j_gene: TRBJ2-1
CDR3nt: TGTGCCAGCTCGGGGCGAACAAGCTCCTACAATGAGCAGTTCTTC
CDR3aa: CASSGRTSSYNEQFF

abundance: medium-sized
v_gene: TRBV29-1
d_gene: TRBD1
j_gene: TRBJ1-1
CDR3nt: TGCAGCGTTCAGAGGGACAGGGACACTGAAGCTTTCTTT
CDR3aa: CSVQRDRDTEAFF

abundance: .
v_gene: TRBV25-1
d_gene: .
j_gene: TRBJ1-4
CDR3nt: TGTGCCAGCTTAGCACTTGGCGACGAAAAACTGTTTTTT
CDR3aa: CASLALGDEKLFF

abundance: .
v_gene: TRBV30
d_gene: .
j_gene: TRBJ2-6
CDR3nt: TGTGCCTTAATGACAGGCTCGTCTGGGGCCAACGTCCTGACTTTC
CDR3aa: CALMTGSSGANVLTF

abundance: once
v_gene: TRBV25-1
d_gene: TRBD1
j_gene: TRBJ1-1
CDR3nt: TGTGCCAGCAGTGAATTTAGGGGGACAGGGGAAGCTTTCTTT
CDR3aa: CASSEFRGTGEAFF

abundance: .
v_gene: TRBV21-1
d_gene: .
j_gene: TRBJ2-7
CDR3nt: TGTGCCTTCAGGGGGGACAGGGACTACGAGCAGTACTTC
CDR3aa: CAFRGDRDYEQYF

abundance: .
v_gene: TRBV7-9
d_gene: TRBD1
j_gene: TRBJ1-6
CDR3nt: TGTGCCAGCAAATCGACAGGGGGAGTTTCACCCCTCCACTTT
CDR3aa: CASKSTGGVSPLHF